This T cell receptor beta chain emerged from a study of vaccination and CD4 T cells after COVID-19. Study-level information: Median time from COVID diagnosis to post-COVID sampling was approximately 3.5 months (35 to 161). For post-vaccine samples, collection took place a median roughly 76 days after dose two, ranging from 14 to 241.

The length of the CDR3 is 13 residues. The V gene's germline CDR1 is MNHEY and CDR2 SVGEGT. The study sequenced cultured CD4+ T cell DNA using the Oncomine TCR Beta short-read assay. MiXCR was run by TCRdb on the PCR reads, yielding one entry per CDR3 protein. Of 20,000 to 25,000 distinct CDR3 sequences in the sample, 40% to 50% are singletons; the top ten hold about 9.4%. Only one count was recorded for this clonotype. Its antigen is unidentified. One end of the junction does not line up with germline, which may come from a read error. This sample's treatment: roughly 10-day PBMC culture with coronavirus spike peptide pools or control peptides (ViraFEST assay). Medium was half-exchanged with fresh IL-2 medium on days 3 and 7.

The sequencing sample was made of CD4+ T cells from blood, cultured in vitro. The origin of this receptor is a human donor who had recovered from COVID-19. The chain uses TRBV6-2 or TRBV6-3 and TRBJ1-1, with a possible D match to TRBD1 (5 bases). The CDR3 reads CASSFTGPRGAFF. Here the CDR3 DNA reads TGTGCTAGCAGTTTTACAGGACCCCGGGGAGCTTTCTTT.